Listed below are T cell receptor beta chains from one sample, sequenced in a study of T cell responses to AZD1222 COVID-19 vaccine. Data came from immunoSEQ multiplex PCR; TCRdb stores just in-frame clones and leaves some out. The sample holds about 110,000 clones, approximately 87% seen once. The sequencing used peripheral blood, collected on day 0 of AZD1222 vaccination. The source is an adult in good health. Both conserved end residues are part of each CDR3. Each record gives: J gene, D gene, V gene, clone size, CDR3 protein, CDR3 DNA. D genes are given only for firm matches. Where a row states a size, it is once, few, many or the class of an expanded clone; other rows omit it.

TRBJ1-2	TRBD1	TRBV6-2/TRBV6-3	-	CASSYSGTGRHYGYTF	TGTGCCAGCAGTTACTCGGGGACAGGAAGGCACTATGGCTACACCTTC
TRBJ1-1	-	TRBV11-1	-	CASSWGRAEAFF	TGTGCCAGCAGCTGGGGGAGGGCTGAAGCTTTCTTT
TRBJ1-5	-	TRBV9	-	CASSVEPGRSQPQHF	TGTGCCAGCAGCGTAGAACCCGGGAGAAGTCAGCCCCAGCATTTT
TRBJ2-7	-	TRBV10-3	-	CAISGSGDSYEQYF	TGTGCCATCAGTGGCTCAGGAGACTCCTACGAGCAGTACTTC
TRBJ2-2	-	TRBV5-1	-	CASSLEANTGELFF	TGCGCCAGCAGCTTAGAAGCGAACACCGGGGAGCTGTTTTTT
TRBJ1-3	-	TRBV5-1	-	CASSPGSSGNTIYF	TGCGCCAGCAGCCCAGGTTCCTCTGGAAACACCATATATTTT
TRBJ2-7	-	TRBV6-2/TRBV6-3	-	CASSYSGNVQYF	TGTGCCAGCAGTTACTCTGGAAACGTGCAGTACTTC
TRBJ1-2	-	TRBV30	-	CASRPPGNYGYTF	TGTGCCTCTCGGCCCCCAGGGAACTATGGCTACACCTTC
TRBJ2-7	-	TRBV7-2	-	CASSLMGDRRGQYF	TGTGCCAGCAGCTTAATGGGGGATCGACGGGGGCAGTACTTC
TRBJ2-5	TRBD2	TRBV11-2	-	CASSLVGTSVQETQYF	TGTGCCAGCAGCTTAGTGGGGACTAGCGTCCAAGAGACCCAGTACTTC
TRBJ1-4	-	TRBV7-6	-	CASSLGELLTNEKLFF	TGTGCCAGCAGCTTAGGGGAGTTGCTCACTAATGAAAAACTGTTTTTT
TRBJ2-5	TRBD2	TRBV4-3	-	CASSQGTEVAGVETQYF	TGCGCCAGCAGCCAAGGAACGGAGGTGGCGGGAGTTGAGACCCAGTACTTC
TRBJ1-1	TRBD1	TRBV28	-	CASSPTQGQGHTEAFF	TGTGCCAGCAGTCCCACCCAGGGACAGGGCCACACTGAAGCTTTCTTT
TRBJ1-2	TRBD1	TRBV10-2	-	CASSTGGYDGYTF	TGCGCCAGCTCGACAGGGGGCTATGATGGCTACACCTTC
TRBJ1-5	-	TRBV7-2	-	CASSPVVSGGNQPQHF	TGTGCCAGCAGCCCCGTCGTCTCGGGGGGCAATCAGCCCCAGCATTTT
TRBJ1-1	TRBD1	TRBV19	-	CATRGGGHPPNTEAFF	TGTGCCACCAGGGGAGGGGGCCACCCCCCGAACACTGAAGCTTTCTTT
TRBJ2-5	TRBD2	TRBV2	-	CASSQREGAETQYF	TGTGCCAGCAGTCAGCGGGAGGGGGCAGAGACCCAGTACTTC
TRBJ1-2	-	TRBV5-1	-	CASSPGSGLGYTF	TGCGCCAGCAGCCCGGGGTCAGGATTAGGCTACACCTTC
TRBJ2-7	-	TRBV29-1	-	CSVGTYEQYF	TGCAGCGTTGGAACCTACGAGCAGTACTTC
TRBJ1-6	TRBD1	TRBV7-9	-	CASSSWGQGSSPLHF	TGTGCCAGCAGCTCCTGGGGACAGGGGAGTTCACCCCTCCACTTT
TRBJ1-4	-	TRBV5-8	-	CASSLAGGGGKLFF	TGTGCCAGCAGCTTGGCCGGGGGGGGTGGAAAACTGTTTTTT
TRBJ1-5	-	TRBV7-2	-	CASSPYTDAPQHF	TGTGCCAGCAGCCCTTATACGGACGCGCCCCAGCATTTT
TRBJ2-5	-	TRBV10-3	-	CAISESRETQYF	TGTGCCATCAGTGAGTCCCGAGAGACCCAGTACTTC
TRBJ1-4	TRBD1	TRBV24-1	-	CATSDLCAGRGREKLFF	TGTGCCACCAGTGATTTATGCGCCGGGAGGGGGCGTGAAAAACTGTTTTTT
TRBJ1-1	-	TRBV12-3/TRBV12-4	-	CASSSGTVAFF	TGTGCCAGCAGCTCCGGGACGGTGGCTTTCTTT
TRBJ2-5	TRBD1	TRBV7-9	-	CASSFGTGGQETQYF	TGTGCCAGCAGCTTCGGGACAGGGGGACAAGAGACCCAGTACTTC
TRBJ2-3	TRBD2	TRBV7-2	-	CASSLDQRETDTQYF	TGTGCCAGCAGCTTAGACCAGCGGGAAACAGATACGCAGTATTTT
TRBJ1-1	-	TRBV10-3	once	CAISRQRSSEAFF	TGTGCCATCAGCCGGCAGAGGAGTTCTGAAGCTTTCTTT
TRBJ2-7	-	TRBV2	medium-sized	CASGDFSIYEQYF	TGTGCCAGTGGGGACTTTTCCATCTACGAGCAGTACTTC
TRBJ1-1	-	TRBV28	-	CASSFHNTEAFF	TGTGCCAGCAGTTTCCATAACACTGAAGCTTTCTTT
TRBJ1-1	-	TRBV18	-	CASSSDTPGTEAFF	TGTGCCAGCTCATCGGACACTCCGGGCACTGAAGCTTTCTTT
TRBJ2-3	-	TRBV7-2	-	CASSFRGTDTQYF	TGTGCCAGCAGCTTCAGAGGCACAGATACGCAGTATTTT
TRBJ1-2	-	TRBV5-8	-	CASSLDRTYGYTF	TGTGCCAGCAGCTTGGACAGGACTTATGGCTACACCTTC
TRBJ2-2	TRBD2	TRBV7-3	-	CASGAGVNTGELFF	TGTGCCAGCGGGGCGGGAGTGAACACCGGGGAGCTGTTTTTT
TRBJ2-1	TRBD2	TRBV7-7	-	CASSLIAGPDNEQFF	TGTGCCAGCAGCTTGATAGCGGGACCCGACAATGAGCAGTTCTTC
TRBJ1-5	TRBD1	TRBV5-5	-	CASSLRDRVQPQHF	TGTGCCAGCAGCTTGCGGGACAGGGTTCAGCCCCAGCATTTT
TRBJ2-7	-	TRBV3-1/TRBV3-2	-	CASSPQLSGDLYEQYF	TGTGCCAGCAGCCCCCAGCTAAGCGGAGACCTATACGAGCAGTACTTC
TRBJ2-1	-	TRBV3-1/TRBV3-2	-	CASSQGQGRNEQFF	TGTGCCAGCAGCCAAGGGCAGGGTAGAAATGAGCAGTTCTTC
TRBJ2-1	-	TRBV3-1/TRBV3-2	-	CASSQYRDGPYNEQFF	TGTGCCAGCAGCCAGTACCGGGACGGCCCCTACAATGAGCAGTTCTTC
TRBJ1-1	-	TRBV19	-	CASSIAHEAFF	TGTGCCAGTAGTATAGCTCATGAAGCTTTCTTT
TRBJ2-7	TRBD1	TRBV10-3	-	CAISESTGSPYEQYF	TGTGCCATCAGTGAGTCGACAGGGTCTCCCTACGAGCAGTACTTC
TRBJ1-1	TRBD1	TRBV18	-	CASSPVTGGETEAFF	TGTGCCAGCTCACCCGTAACAGGGGGCGAGACTGAAGCTTTCTTT
TRBJ1-5	-	TRBV19	-	CASSGQGSYSNQPQHF	TGTGCCAGTAGTGGGCAGGGGTCTTATAGCAATCAGCCCCAGCATTTT